Each of the 5 T cell receptor beta chains below was sequenced from the same sample in a study of cytomegalovirus exposure and HLA in healthy donors. 60 Vbeta and 13 Jbeta primers were used in PCR. TCRdb's table, derived via immunoSEQ multiplex PCR, lists solely in-frame clones and lacks some. The sample gives about 95,000 clones, about four fifths of which show up once; around 5.3% is in the top ten. Sequencing used PBMCs. The source of these receptors is a woman aged 40 to 50 in good health and CMV-seronegative.

This clone has a handful of counts. Since a far larger clone is one base different, this is likely a read error. The chain recombines TRBV28 with TRBJ2-7; 9 nucleotides line up with TRBD2. Germline V gene sequence: CDR1 MDHEN, CDR2 SYDVKM. The CDR3 length is 15 residues. CDR3 protein: CASSPVAGGHYEQCF. CDR3 coding DNA: TGTGCCAGCAGTCCCGTGGCGGGGGGGCACTACGAGCAGTGCTTC.

This clone showed up many times. The V gene is TRBV27, the J gene TRBJ2-1; D gene ambiguous. V shed 4 bases and J shed 7 bases, with 11 bases lying between them. This CDR3 comprises 13 residues. Germline lookup yields CDR1 MNHEY and CDR2 SMNVEV (reference sequence). The CDR3 is CASSSSEANEQFF. The CDR3 region has the DNA TGTGCCAGCAGTTCCTCCGAAGCAAATGAGCAGTTCTTC.

Concerning this clone: Lacking the conserved final phenylalanine or tryptophan, this CDR3 likely reflects a read error. The chain is built from TRBV5-1 and TRBJ2-3; 9 bases map to TRBD1. J gave up 5 bases and V 8 bases, and 15 bases lay outside the gene matches. Germline values: CDR1 SGHRS, CDR2 YFSETQ. The CDR3 consists of 16 residues. The DNA of the CDR3 is TGCGCCAGTCGGGACACTCGGACAGGGGATTTAGATACGCAGTATGTT. Its translation is CASRDTRTGDLDTQYV.

The rearrangement joins TRBV13 to TRBJ1-1, with a tentative D call TRBD1 (5 bases). With 5 bases removed from V and 2 bases from J, the gap between germline ends came to 15 bases. The CDR3 sequence is 15 residues long. CDR1 and CDR2 (germline): PRHDT, FYEKMQ (reference sequence). In DNA form, the CDR3 reads TGTGCCAGCAGCGACAACAAAAGGGGCAACACTGAAGCTTTCTTT. This encodes CASSDNKRGNTEAFF.

J is TRBJ1-2 and V is TRBV7-9, with D unresolved. Germline CDR1 is SEHNR and CDR2 is FQNEAQ (reference sequence). V lost 5 bases and J 14 bases, leaving 12 bases between the germline ends. The CDR3 length is 10 residues. The DNA of the CDR3 is TGTGCCAGCAGCCCCGGGGAGGGAACCTTC. It encodes CASSPGEGTF.